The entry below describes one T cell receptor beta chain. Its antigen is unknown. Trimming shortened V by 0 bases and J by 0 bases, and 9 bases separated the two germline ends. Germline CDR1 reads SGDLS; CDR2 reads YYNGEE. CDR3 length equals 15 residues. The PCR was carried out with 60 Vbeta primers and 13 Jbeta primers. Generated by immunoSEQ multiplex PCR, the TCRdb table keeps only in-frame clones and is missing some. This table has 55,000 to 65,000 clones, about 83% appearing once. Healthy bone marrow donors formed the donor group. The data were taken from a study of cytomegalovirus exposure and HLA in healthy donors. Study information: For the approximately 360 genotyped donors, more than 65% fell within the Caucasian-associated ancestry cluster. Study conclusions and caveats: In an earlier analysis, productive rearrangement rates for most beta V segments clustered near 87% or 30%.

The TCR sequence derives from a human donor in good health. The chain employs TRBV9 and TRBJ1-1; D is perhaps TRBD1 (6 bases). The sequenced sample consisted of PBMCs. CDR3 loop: CASSVDGDMNTEAFF. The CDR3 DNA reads TGTGCCAGCAGCGTAGATGGGGACATGAACACTGAAGCTTTCTTT.